Below are 10 T cell receptor beta chains sequenced from a single sample in a study of T cell responses to AZD1222 COVID-19 vaccine (dated by TCRdb to the early 2020s). Library method: the immunoSEQ multiplex PCR assay. The table comes from immuneACCESS by way of TCRdb, which keeps in-frame sequences with V and J called. Part of the clones is missing from these tables; in studies checked, under half for an unresolved V gene and the rest for unknown reasons. Here the sample has more than 150,000 clones; 90% to 95% occur a single time. Roughly 1.7% of the sample is taken by the ten largest. Reading the label with the study, this specimen's time point is: about 28 days (+/-7) after the second vaccine dose. The sample consisted of peripheral blood, taken 28 days after the second AZD1222 dose. Receptors were obtained from an adult who received the AZD1222 COVID-19 vaccine.

The chain joins TRBV2 to TRBJ1-1, with 8 bases identical to TRBD1. CDR1 is SNHLY, CDR2 FYNNEI, per germline. V was pared by 5 bases and J by 5 bases, with 10 bases of the junction left unmatched. The CDR3 consists of 15 residues. This CDR3 is CASSYRTGSDTEAFF. The CDR3 DNA sequence: TGTGCCAGCAGTTATCGGACAGGGTCGGATACTGAAGCTTTCTTT.

The chain uses TRBV6-5 and TRBJ2-5, with D possibly matching TRBD2 (7 bases). The CDR3 loop spans 16 amino acids. Germline V gene data show CDR1 as MNHEY and CDR2 as SVGAGI. The V end was cut by 3 bases, the J end by 5 bases, with 19 bases between. The CDR3 region has the DNA TGTGCCAGCAGTTATAGCGGGTGGGGGACACCGGAGACCCAGTACTTC. This sequence encodes CASSYSGWGTPETQYF.

V gene TRBV19 combines with J gene TRBJ1-3, with D unresolved. Trimming stripped 2 bases from V and 0 bases from J, with 8 bases between. Germline CDR1 and CDR2: LNHDA and SQIVND (reference sequence). The CDR3 runs 15 residues. CDR3 residues: CASSISSGSGNTIYF. The CDR3 bases are TGTGCCAGTAGTATATCGTCGGGCTCTGGAAACACCATATATTTT.

Note on this clone: The same CDR3 can be traced to other DNA sequences in this sample. The chain is built from TRBV3-1 (or the pseudogene TRBV3-2) and TRBJ1-2; D remains ambiguous. Between the trimmed V and J ends, which lost 1 base and 5 bases, there was a span of 5 bases. CDR3 size: 12 residues. CDR1 LGHDT and CDR2 YNNKEL come from the germline V gene (reference sequence). The CDR3 nucleotides read TGTGCCAGCAGCCAAGGAACGTATGGCTACACCTTC. This sequence encodes CASSQGTYGYTF.

V gene TRBV6-5 combines with J gene TRBJ2-1, with 12 nucleotides matching TRBD2. Looked up from germline, CDR1 is MNHEY and CDR2 is SVGAGI. The CDR3 runs 15 residues. Unmatched junction bases numbered 7, after V lost 7 bases and J lost 6 bases. As DNA, the CDR3 is TGTGCCAGCAACCCACTAGCGGGAGGAATCAATGAGCAGTTCTTC. Its translation is CASNPLAGGINEQFF.

Written as DNA, the CDR3 is TGTGCCAGCAGTAAGAGTCAGCCCCAGCATTTT. Protein sequence: CASSKSQPQHF. The rearrangement joins TRBV6-4 to TRBJ1-5; D unresolved. This CDR3 is built from 11 residues. Germline V gives CDR1 MRHNA, CDR2 SNTAGT. V lost 5 bases to trimming and J lost 6 bases, with 5 bases between them.

CDR3 sequence (DNA): TGTGCCAGAAGCTTGGTTACGGTTCACAGGGACAATCAGCCCCAGCATTTT. This sequence encodes CARSLVTVHRDNQPQHF. The chain couples TRBV5-3 to TRBJ1-5, with D possibly matching TRBD1 (6 bases). TRBV5-3 is noted as an ORF with a role that remains uncertain. The CDR3 consists of 17 residues. V lost 0 bases to trimming and J lost 3 bases, with 16 bases between them.

This chain joins TRBV11-2 and TRBJ2-3; a possible D gene is TRBD2 (6 bases). Germline CDR1 reads SGHAT; CDR2 reads FQNNGV. The CDR3 is made up of 11 amino acids. V lost 7 bases, J lost 11 bases, and 13 bases lay in between. CDR3 sequence reads: CASTHGTLQYF. The CDR3, as DNA: TGTGCCAGCACCCATGGGACTTTGCAGTATTTT.

V and J are TRBV2 and TRBJ2-7; 10 bases map to TRBD1. From germline, CDR1 is SNHLY and CDR2 FYNNEI. Trimming removed 6 bases from V and 5 bases from J; junction bases left unmatched: 7. This CDR3 contains 14 residues. DNA of the CDR3: TGTGCCAGCAGGGGGGACAGGGGAATCAACGAGCAGTACTTC. Translation: CASRGDRGINEQYF.

This rearrangement joins TRBV7-9 to TRBJ1-1; the D is unclear. This CDR3 is built from 12 residues. V was shortened by 1 base and J by 8 bases, with 8 bases between the two germline ends. CDR1 and CDR2 (germline): SEHNR, FQNEAQ (reference sequence). CDR3: CASSLVVYEAFF. The CDR3, as DNA: TGTGCCAGCAGCTTAGTGGTCTACGAAGCTTTCTTT.